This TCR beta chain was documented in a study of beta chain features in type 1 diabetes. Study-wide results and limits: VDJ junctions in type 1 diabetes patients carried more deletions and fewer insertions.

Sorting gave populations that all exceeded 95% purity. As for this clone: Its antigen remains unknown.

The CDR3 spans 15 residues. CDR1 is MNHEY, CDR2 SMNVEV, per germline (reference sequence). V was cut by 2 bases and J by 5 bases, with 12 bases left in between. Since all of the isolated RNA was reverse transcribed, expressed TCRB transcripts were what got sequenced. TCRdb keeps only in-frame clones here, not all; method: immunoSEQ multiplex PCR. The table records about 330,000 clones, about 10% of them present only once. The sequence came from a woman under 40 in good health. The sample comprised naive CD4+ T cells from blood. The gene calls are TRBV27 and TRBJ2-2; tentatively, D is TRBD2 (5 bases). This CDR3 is CASSLRGLGTGELFF. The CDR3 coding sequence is TGTGCCAGCAGTTTACGGGGTTTGGGGACCGGGGAGCTGTTTTTT.